These 8 T cell receptor beta chains share one sample of origin, sequenced in a study of identical twins. TCRdb re-analysed the 5' RACE reads in MiXCR, keeping a single row per CDR3 protein. The sample consists of hundreds of thousands of distinct CDR3 sequences, 6% to 6.5% of them appearing once. Specimen: naive T cells sorted from blood. The receptors were sampled from a man aged 18 to 35 in good health.

The sample holds many counts of this clonotype. One end of the junction fails to match germline, which may point to a read error. The chain joins TRBV5-1 to TRBJ2-3, with D uncertain. The CDR3 length is 12 residues. Per the germline V gene, CDR1 is SGHRS and CDR2 is YFSETQ. The CDR3 nucleotides are TGCGCCAGCAGTTTGGAGTCAGATACGCAGTATTTT. Its translation is CASSLESDTQYF.

The chain joins TRBV29-1 to TRBJ2-7; 8 bases are shared with TRBD1. V shed 4 bases and J 6 bases; nucleotides not matched to a gene: 8. Germline V gives CDR1 SQVTM, CDR2 ANQGSEA. The CDR3 sequence is 13 residues long. CDR3 region: CSVVWTGRAEQYV. In nucleotides, the CDR3 is TGCAGCGTTGTGTGGACAGGGAGAGCCGAGCAGTACGTC.

The chain is built from TRBV7-8 and TRBJ2-2, with 12 bases matching TRBD1. This CDR3 has 16 amino acids. The V gene's germline CDR1 is SGHVS and CDR2 FQNEAQ. V gave up 5 bases and J gave up 7 bases; unmatched junction bases: 8. In DNA, the CDR3 is TGTGCCAGCAGCAGGGACAGGGGGCTTTCTGGCGGGGAGCTGTTTTTT. Its protein is CASSRDRGLSGGELFF.

Worth noting for this clonotype: A much larger clone differs from this one at a single base, so this may be a read error. This sequence joins TRBV10-3 and TRBJ2-5; no firm D call. Germline V gives CDR1 ENHRY, CDR2 SYGVKD. The ends were cut back, 2 bases at V and 1 base at J, with 5 bases in the middle. CDR3 size: 13 residues. The CDR3 DNA follows: TGTGCCATCAGTGAGACAGCCCAAGAGACCCAGTACTTC. Amino acid sequence: CAISETAQETQYF.

CDR3 sequence: CASSLGQAPTDTQYF. The CDR3 DNA reads as TGTGCCAGCAGCTTGGGGCAGGCCCCCACAGATACGCAGTATTTT. This sequence joins TRBV5-6 and TRBJ2-3; unclear D gene. Germline V gene data show CDR1 as SGHDT and CDR2 as YYEEEE. V shed 0 bases and J shed 2 bases, with 10 bases lying between them. The CDR3 has 15 residues.

The chain employs TRBV4-1 and TRBJ2-5; D unclear. V lost 2 bases, J lost 5 bases, and 9 bases lay in between. Germline V CDR1 and CDR2: MGHRA, YSYEKL. The CDR3 totals 13 residues. The CDR3 protein is CASSQIHRETQYF. CDR3 coding DNA: TGCGCCAGCAGCCAAATCCATAGGGAGACCCAGTACTTC.

The gene calls are TRBV6-5 and TRBJ2-5; TRBD2 might be the D (5 bases). Germline V gene data show CDR1 as MNHEY and CDR2 as SVGAGI. Trimming removed 7 bases at V and 12 bases at J, with 15 bases between. This CDR3 contains 11 residues. CDR3 coding DNA: TGTGCCAGCAATCAACTGGGAGAGGAGTACTTC. Encoded protein: CASNQLGEEYF.

This clonotype was counted a few times. V is TRBV5-1 and J is TRBJ1-5; D not resolved. Trimming took off 0 bases at V and 10 bases at J, with 11 bases between the two ends. The germline V gene encodes CDR1 SGHRS and CDR2 YFSETQ. The CDR3 covers 13 residues. The CDR3 coding sequence is TGCGCCAGCAGCTTGGATTCAGAGGGTCCCCAGCATTTT. Protein: CASSLDSEGPQHF.